These T cell receptor beta chains were read from a single sample in a study of blood T cell repertoires in COVID-19. Using immunoSEQ multiplex PCR, the repertoire was profiled, and TCRdb retains in-frame clones only, with some absent. The data show 150,000 or so clones, 82% seen once. The sample comprised peripheral blood. The receptors here all came from an older woman with acute or convalescent COVID-19. The CDR3 runs from the conserved cysteine through the conserved F or W. D genes are given only for firm matches. Clone size is given for some rows only: seen once, a few or many times, or a class if the clone is expanded.

V	D	J	size	DNA	CDR3
TRBV30	-	TRBJ1-5	few	TGTGCCTGGAGTCCCACTTCATACAGGAATCAGCCCCAGCATTTT	CAWSPTSYRNQPQHF
TRBV19	TRBD1	TRBJ2-1	few	TGTGCCAGTAGTATCCCTTGGCCGACAGGGTCCAGCTCCTACAATGAGCAGTTCTTC	CASSIPWPTGSSSYNEQFF
TRBV19	TRBD2	TRBJ2-5	-	TGTGCCAGTAGTCCGGGACTAGCGGGAGGTCGGGAGACCCAGTACTTC	CASSPGLAGGRETQYF
TRBV7-9	-	TRBJ1-6	-	TGTGCCAGCAGCTTAAGACAAACCAACTCCTATAATTCACCCCTCCACTTT	CASSLRQTNSYNSPLHF
TRBV7-9	TRBD1	TRBJ1-4	-	TGTGCCAGCAGCTCAAACAGGGGGCGTGAAAAACTGTTTTTT	CASSSNRGREKLFF
TRBV5-6	-	TRBJ1-1	-	TGTGCCAGCAGCTTGAGGGGTGGCAGGGGTACTGAAGCTTTCTTT	CASSLRGGRGTEAFF
TRBV29-1	TRBD2	TRBJ2-7	-	TGCAGCGTTGTCGGGAGCGGGGACGAGCAGTACTTC	CSVVGSGDEQYF
TRBV5-1	-	TRBJ1-2	once	TGCGCCAGCAGCTTGGTAGGGCAGGGGAGAAATGGCTACACCTTC	CASSLVGQGRNGYTF
TRBV7-8	-	TRBJ2-2	-	TGTGCCAGCAGCTTGCTCTGGGGGGACGCCACCGGGGAGCTGTTTTTT	CASSLLWGDATGELFF
TRBV15	-	TRBJ1-3	-	TGTGCCACCAGCAGAGATCGGAGCTCTGGAAACACCATATATTTT	CATSRDRSSGNTIYF
TRBV6-5	TRBD1	TRBJ1-5	-	TGTGCCAGCAGTCGAGGACAGGGGGCCCAGCCCCAGCATTTT	CASSRGQGAQPQHF
TRBV5-1	-	TRBJ2-6	-	TGCGCCAGCAGCTTGGCCGGAGTAGCAGGGGCCAACGTCCTGACTTTC	CASSLAGVAGANVLTF
TRBV4-2	-	TRBJ2-6	-	TGTGCCAGCAGCGCCTTAGGAGGGGTCTCTGGGGCCAACGTCCTGACTTTC	CASSALGGVSGANVLTF
TRBV4-1	TRBD2	TRBJ2-1	-	TGCGCCAGCAGCTACGCTAGCGGGGGGTACAATGAGCAGTTCTTC	CASSYASGGYNEQFF